The 31 T cell receptor beta chains listed next were all sequenced from one sample in a study of lymphopenia after photon versus proton radiotherapy. Libraries were prepared by immunoSEQ multiplex PCR; TCRdb keeps only in-frame clonotypes and omits some of them. The table shows around 50,000 clones, with approximately 88% occurring only once. The sequencing here drew on peripheral blood, taken from a patient treated with proton-based radiotherapy. The receptors shown here come from a man in his fifties or sixties with pancreatic cancer.

The chain links TRBV28 to TRBJ1-5; maybe TRBD1 (6 bases). This CDR3 region has 16 residues. Germline-derived CDR1 and CDR2 are MDHEN and SYDVKM. Trimming cost V 5 bases and J 0 bases, with 14 bases left between them. DNA of the CDR3: TGTGCCAGCAGTGGACAGACGGGCTATAGCAATCAGCCCCAGCATTTT. This gives the protein CASSGQTGYSNQPQHF.

V usage is TRBV7-3 and J usage is TRBJ2-7; D is undetermined. Germline CDR1 reads SGHTA; CDR2 reads FQGTGA. Trimming removed 8 bases from V and 3 bases from J, with 17 bases in between. CDR3 length equals 14 residues. The CDR3: CASSPGPSGYEQYF. CDR3 coding DNA: TGTGCCAGCTCCCCCGGACCCTCCGGCTACGAGCAGTACTTC. Based on the CDR3 plus reference TRBV7-3 and TRBJ2-7, the full variable domain is GAGVSQTPSNKVTEKGKYVELRCDPISGHTALYWYRQSLGQGPEFLIYFQGTGAADDSGLPNDRFFAVRPEGSVSTLKIQRTERGDSAVYLCASSPGPSGYEQYFGPGTRLTVT.

This chain's CDR3 is CASSIGFSTDTQYF. DNA for the CDR3: TGTGCCAGTAGTATAGGTTTCAGCACAGATACGCAGTATTTT. The chain carries TRBV19 and TRBJ2-3; D unclear. V lost 1 base to trimming and J lost 0 bases, with 5 bases between them. CDR3 length equals 14 residues. The germline V gene has CDR1 LNHDA and CDR2 SQIVND (reference sequence).

The V and J genes are TRBV27 and TRBJ2-3, with D unresolved. Germline V gene data show CDR1 as MNHEY and CDR2 as SMNVEV (reference sequence). V was shortened by 6 bases and J by 2 bases, with 15 bases between the two germline ends. The CDR3 consists of 15 residues. In nucleotides, the CDR3 is TGTGCCAGCAGGCTAATGAGGCCCGTCACAGATACGCAGTATTTT. Translation gives CASRLMRPVTDTQYF.

The chain is built from TRBV19 and TRBJ2-2, with D perhaps matching TRBD2 (7 bases). The V gene lost 9 bases and the J gene lost 3 bases, with 17 bases spanning the gap. The CDR3 consists of 15 residues. The germline CDR1 and CDR2 sequences are LNHDA and SQIVND (reference sequence). CDR3 DNA sequence: TGTGCCAGCAGTTTCTTAGGGGGGGACACCGGGGAGCTGTTTTTT. Residues: CASSFLGGDTGELFF.

The chain employs TRBV7-8 and TRBJ2-2; tentatively, D is TRBD1 or TRBD2 (7 bases each). Germline V lookup: CDR1 SGHVS, CDR2 FQNEAQ. Between the trimmed V and J ends, which lost 5 bases and 0 bases, there was a span of 16 bases. The CDR3 has 17 residues. The CDR3 DNA follows: TGTGCCAGCAGCCGAAGCGGGACAGTCTCGAACACCGGGGAGCTGTTTTTT. This encodes CASSRSGTVSNTGELFF. Full variable domain (outside the CDR3, taken from reference TRBV7-8 and TRBJ2-2): GAGVSQSPRYKVAKRGQDVALRCDPISGHVSLFWYQQALGQGPEFLTYFQNEAQLDKSGLPSDRFFAERPEGSVSTLKIQRTQQEDSAVYLCASSRSGTVSNTGELFFGEGSRLTVL.

The rearrangement uses TRBV7-9 and TRBJ1-1; 7 bases map to TRBD1. This CDR3 comprises 16 residues. Per the germline V gene, CDR1 is SEHNR and CDR2 is FQNEAQ (reference sequence). Germline trimming cut 5 bases from V and 0 bases from J; bases unmatched to any gene: 9. The CDR3 nucleotides read TGTGCCAGCAGCCTGGGGGAGGGGGCCATGAACACTGAAGCTTTCTTT. Its translation is CASSLGEGAMNTEAFF. Complete variable domain (other parts from reference TRBV7-9 and TRBJ1-1): DTGVSQNPRHKITKRGQNVTFRCDPISEHNRLYWYRQTLGQGPEFLTYFQNEAQLEKSRLLSDRFSAERPKGSFSTLEIQRTEQGDSAMYLCASSLGEGAMNTEAFFGQGTRLTVV.

V usage is TRBV28 and J usage is TRBJ1-1; the D is unclear. Germline loops: CDR1 MDHEN, CDR2 SYDVKM. V was clipped by 5 bases and J by 5 bases, with 15 bases between them. The CDR3 spans 14 residues. The CDR3 protein is CASSISGGGTEAFF. The CDR3, as DNA: TGTGCCAGCAGTATATCTGGAGGAGGTACTGAAGCTTTCTTT.

This clone has more than one count but fewer than ten. V gene TRBV19 combines with J gene TRBJ1-1; no clear D. V lost 4 bases, J lost 4 bases, and 7 bases lay in between. From germline, CDR1 is LNHDA and CDR2 SQIVND (reference sequence). The CDR3 runs 12 residues. The CDR3 here is CASSKDPTEAFF. CDR3 DNA: TGTGCCAGTAGTAAAGACCCCACTGAAGCTTTCTTT. The complete variable domain, with remaining parts taken from reference TRBV19 and TRBJ1-1, reads DGGITQSPKYLFRKEGQNVTLSCEQNLNHDAMYWYRQDPGQGLRLIYYSQIVNDFQKGDIAEGYSVSREKKESFPLTVTSAQKNPTAFYLCASSKDPTEAFFGQGTRLTVV.

The rearrangement joins TRBV5-1 to TRBJ1-1; 10 positions agree with TRBD1. The germline V gene encodes CDR1 SGHRS and CDR2 YFSETQ. The CDR3 covers 17 residues. The junction had 5 bases not matched to a gene; V was cut back by 0 bases and J by 0 bases. As DNA, the CDR3 is TGCGCCAGCAGCTTGGGGAGACAGGGGGCTATGAACACTGAAGCTTTCTTT. Protein: CASSLGRQGAMNTEAFF. Full variable domain (outside the CDR3, taken from reference TRBV5-1 and TRBJ1-1): KAGVTQTPRYLIKTRGQQVTLSCSPISGHRSVSWYQQTPGQGLQFLFEYFSETQRNKGNFPGRFSGRQFSNSRSEMNVSTLELGDSALYLCASSLGRQGAMNTEAFFGQGTRLTVV.

This chain links TRBV19 with TRBJ2-6, with D perhaps matching TRBD1 or TRBD2 (7 bases each). The CDR3 is 18 residues long. Germline V gives CDR1 LNHDA, CDR2 SQIVND (reference sequence). Trimming stripped 7 bases from V and 4 bases from J, with 23 bases between. The CDR3 spells CASKQGRGGVAGANVLTF. The CDR3 DNA reads TGTGCCAGTAAACAGGGGAGGGGAGGTGTTGCCGGGGCCAACGTCCTGACTTTC.

V is TRBV19 and J is TRBJ2-4; possible D gene TRBD1, 6 bases. The V gene's germline CDR1 is LNHDA and CDR2 SQIVND (reference sequence). The ends were cut back, 8 bases at V and 0 bases at J, with 14 bases in the middle. This CDR3 comprises 15 residues. The CDR3 coding sequence is TGTGCCAGTCGCAATAGGGACATAGCCAAAAACATTCAGTACTTC. Encoded protein: CASRNRDIAKNIQYF.

The chain joins TRBV19 to TRBJ1-5, with 9 bases matching TRBD1. The junction had 4 bases not matched to a gene; V was cut back by 3 bases and J by 4 bases. The CDR3 length is 15 residues. Germline V gives CDR1 LNHDA, CDR2 SQIVND (reference sequence). The CDR3 DNA sequence: TGTGCCAGTAGTATCTCCGGGACAGGGAATCAGCCCCAGCATTTT. Residues: CASSISGTGNQPQHF.

The chain is built from TRBV29-1 and TRBJ2-7, with a weak D call TRBD1 (5 bases). CDR1 and CDR2 (germline): SQVTM, ANQGSEA. There are 12 residues in the CDR3. V lost 5 bases and J 2 bases, leaving 10 bases between the germline ends. CDR3 residues: CSVQGFTYEQYF. The CDR3, as DNA: TGCAGCGTTCAGGGATTTACCTACGAGCAGTACTTC.

This chain joins TRBV7-8 and TRBJ1-6; D might be TRBD1 (5 bases). The CDR3 extends over 13 amino acids. V gave up 3 bases and J gave up 7 bases, with 7 bases separating them. Germline CDR1 reads SGHVS; CDR2 reads FQNEAQ. CDR3 in DNA: TGTGCCAGCAGCTTGGGACCAAATTCACCCCTCCACTTT. It codes for CASSLGPNSPLHF.

The chain has TRBV5-4 and TRBJ2-5; D uncertain. The CDR3 totals 16 residues. Germline V gene sequence: CDR1 SGHNT, CDR2 YYREEE (reference sequence). V was pared by 3 bases and J by 3 bases, with 18 bases between. The CDR3 reads CASSSFLAASEETQYF. The CDR3 coding sequence is TGTGCCAGCAGCTCCTTTCTTGCGGCCTCTGAAGAGACCCAGTACTTC.

CDR3 region: CASSTGQPRQETQYF. The CDR3 nucleotides read TGTGCCAGCAGCACAGGACAGCCTAGACAAGAGACCCAGTACTTC. The gene calls are TRBV9 and TRBJ2-5, with D perhaps matching TRBD1 (6 bases). The V gene's germline CDR1 is SGDLS and CDR2 YYNGEE. V lost 4 bases to trimming and J lost 2 bases, with 15 bases between them. This CDR3 has 15 amino acids.

The rearrangement uses TRBV28 and TRBJ2-6; D remains unclear. The CDR3 is made up of 17 amino acids. V was trimmed by 4 bases and J by 0 bases, leaving 13 bases between them. The germline V gene has CDR1 MDHEN and CDR2 SYDVKM. The CDR3 reads CASSWLAGASGANVLTF. The CDR3 bases are TGTGCCAGCAGTTGGTTGGCAGGTGCCTCTGGGGCCAACGTCCTGACTTTC.

The rearrangement uses TRBV18 and TRBJ2-3; 12 positions match TRBD2. Trimming took 6 bases from V and 3 from J; bases not matched to a gene: 7. Germline assignment: CDR1 KGHSH and CDR2 LQKENI. There are 16 residues in the CDR3. As DNA, the CDR3 is TGTGCCAGCTCTCCCCTAGCGGGAGGGCCGACAGATACGCAGTATTTT. It yields the protein CASSPLAGGPTDTQYF.

The rearrangement uses TRBV11-2 and TRBJ2-2, with 14 bases lining up with TRBD2. Germline V gives CDR1 SGHAT, CDR2 FQNNGV. CDR3 length equals 18 residues. Trimming cost V 6 bases and J 0 bases; bases outside gene matches: 6. The CDR3 region has the DNA TGTGCCAGCAGGAGAGGACTAGCGGGAGGCCCGAACACCGGGGAGCTGTTTTTT. Amino acid sequence: CASRRGLAGGPNTGELFF. The full variable domain, its missing parts supplied by reference TRBV11-2 and TRBJ2-2, is EAGVAQSPRYKIIEKRQSVAFWCNPISGHATLYWYQQILGQGPKLLIQFQNNGVVDDSQLPKDRFSAERLKGVDSTLKIQPAKLEDSAVYLCASRRGLAGGPNTGELFFGEGSRLTVL.

V usage is TRBV28 and J usage is TRBJ2-5; TRBD1 aligns across 11 bases. Germline loops: CDR1 MDHEN, CDR2 SYDVKM. V was clipped by 4 bases and J by 5 bases; unmatched bases: 9. The CDR3 is made up of 16 amino acids. The CDR3 sequence is CASSYRAGTGGETQYF. The CDR3 coding sequence is TGTGCCAGCAGTTACAGAGCCGGGACAGGGGGGGAGACCCAGTACTTC.

This clone was detected a few times. The chain recombines TRBV7-9 with TRBJ2-7; D not certain. The V and J ends lost 1 base and 0 bases respectively, with 7 bases between them. CDR1 is SEHNR and CDR2 is FQNEAQ in the germline V gene (reference sequence). The CDR3 spans 14 residues. The CDR3 loop reads CASSLVGSSYEQYF. DNA for the CDR3: TGTGCCAGCAGCTTAGTGGGTAGCTCCTACGAGCAGTACTTC.

This chain links TRBV7-8 with TRBJ1-2; TRBD1 might be the D (6 bases). Germline CDR1 SGHVS, CDR2 FQNEAQ. V gave up 4 bases and J gave up 6 bases, with 21 bases separating them. The CDR3 totals 16 residues. CDR3 bases: TGTGCCAGCAGCTGGGGTTGGGAGGGGGGCGACGATGGCTACACCTTC. This gives the protein CASSWGWEGGDDGYTF.

J is TRBJ2-1 and V is TRBV18; no clear D. The V gene lost 1 base and the J gene lost 8 bases, with 9 bases spanning the gap. This CDR3 has 13 amino acids. The germline V gene has CDR1 KGHSH and CDR2 LQKENI. Here the CDR3 DNA reads TGTGCCAGCTCACCACGGGGTATCGATGAGCAGTTCTTC. Translating gives CASSPRGIDEQFF.

In DNA form, the CDR3 reads TGTGCCAGCAGCTTAGGAATAGGTCGCGGACACTCTGGAAACACCATATATTTT. Translated, it gives CASSLGIGRGHSGNTIYF. The rearrangement uses TRBV11-3 and TRBJ1-3; perhaps TRBD1 as D (5 bases). Trimming pared 1 base from V and 0 bases from J, leaving 16 bases between. The germline V gene has CDR1 SGHNT and CDR2 YENEEA. CDR3 length equals 18 residues.

The chain recombines TRBV28 with TRBJ1-2; possible D gene TRBD1, 5 bases. Germline V lookup: CDR1 MDHEN, CDR2 SYDVKM. Trimming pared 3 bases from V and 4 bases from J, leaving 6 bases between. The CDR3 length is 12 residues. The CDR3 sequence is CASSFGGYGYTF. In nucleotides, the CDR3 is TGTGCCAGCAGTTTTGGGGGCTATGGCTACACCTTC.

This rearrangement joins TRBV6-5 to TRBJ2-1, with a tentative D call TRBD1 (6 bases). The CDR3 extends over 13 amino acids. V was pared by 0 bases and J by 7 bases, with 7 bases between. Germline values: CDR1 MNHEY, CDR2 SVGAGI. The CDR3 bases are TGTGCCAGCAGTTACTCGCAGGGGAATGAGCAGTTCTTC. Translated: CASSYSQGNEQFF.

The chain has TRBV19 and TRBJ2-1, with D perhaps TRBD1 or TRBD2 (5 bases each). The CDR3 has 12 amino acids. V was clipped by 9 bases and J by 6 bases, with 12 bases between them. The V gene's germline CDR1 is LNHDA and CDR2 SQIVND (reference sequence). CDR3 loop: CASRDRLNEQFF. The CDR3 nucleotides read TGTGCCAGCCGGGACCGCCTCAATGAGCAGTTCTTC.

The V call is TRBV9, the J call TRBJ2-6; D may be TRBD1 (5 bases). Germline lookup yields CDR1 SGDLS and CDR2 YYNGEE. The V gene lost 0 bases and the J gene lost 0 bases, with 25 bases spanning the gap. This CDR3 spans 22 amino acids. This CDR3 is CASSVARSTDWLRPSGANVLTF. The CDR3 region has the DNA TGTGCCAGCAGCGTAGCCCGATCGACAGACTGGTTACGCCCCTCTGGGGCCAACGTCCTGACTTTC.

The CDR3 reads CASSLGHIISGANVLTF. The CDR3 DNA reads as TGCGCCAGCAGCTTGGGGCACATAATCTCTGGGGCCAACGTCCTGACTTTC. This rearrangement joins TRBV5-1 to TRBJ2-6; D gene ambiguous. The CDR3 length is 17 residues. Trimming removed 0 bases from V and 0 bases from J, with 10 bases in between. CDR1 and CDR2 from the germline V gene are SGHRS and YFSETQ.

The rearrangement links TRBV7-9 to TRBJ2-2; D unresolved. Deletions cut 6 bases from V and 5 bases from J, with 13 bases between. Germline assignment: CDR1 SEHNR and CDR2 FQNEAQ (reference sequence). This CDR3 contains 14 residues. The CDR3 DNA reads as TGTGCCAGCAGGCCTGAACCAGGAACCGGGGAGCTGTTTTTT. The encoded protein is CASRPEPGTGELFF.